These 10 T cell receptor beta chains originate from one sample sequenced in a study of cytomegalovirus exposure and HLA in healthy donors (dated by TCRdb to 2015 to 2018). The method behind the library was the immunoSEQ multiplex PCR assay. For the multiplex PCR, a mixture combining 60 forward primers for TCR Vbeta segments and 13 reverse primers for TCR Jbeta segments was used. This immuneACCESS table, as held by TCRdb, lists in-frame sequences with V and J called but not all clones. Of the missing ones, under half trace to an unresolved V gene in checked studies; the others have no known cause. This sample comprises 200,000 to 250,000 clones, roughly 80% of them detected only once. In total, the top ten clones hold roughly 0.22% of the sample. The sequenced material came from PBMCs. The receptors stem from a girl aged 2 to 9 in good health and CMV-seronegative.

The rearrangement uses TRBV6-5 and TRBJ2-7; TRBD2 aligns across 8 bases. After removal of 6 bases from V and 7 bases from J, the junction contained 8 bases not matched to a gene. The CDR3 runs 13 residues. Germline V gene lookup returns CDR1 MNHEY and CDR2 SVGAGI. CDR3 residues: CASRGLATSEQYF. The CDR3 DNA reads TGTGCCAGCAGAGGACTAGCTACGAGTGAGCAGTACTTC.

The chain recombines TRBV5-1 with TRBJ1-1, with D possibly TRBD1 on 5 matching bases. The CDR3 is 14 residues long. V was cut by 4 bases and J by 7 bases, with 17 bases left in between. CDR1 SGHRS and CDR2 YFSETQ come from the germline V gene. The CDR3, as DNA: TGCGCCAGCAGCGGTGGGGTGGCAGGGTATGAAGCTTTCTTT. This translates into CASSGGVAGYEAFF.

V usage is TRBV19 and J usage is TRBJ2-7; the match to TRBD1 covers 9 bases. The length of the CDR3 is 14 residues. Germline trimming cut 10 bases from V and 3 bases from J; bases unmatched to any gene: 10. Looked up from germline, CDR1 is LNHDA and CDR2 is SQIVND (reference sequence). CDR3 protein: CATGAGQGVYEQYF. As DNA, the CDR3 is TGTGCCACGGGGGCGGGACAGGGAGTCTACGAGCAGTACTTC.

The chain is built from TRBV4-1 and TRBJ2-6; D is perhaps TRBD1 (6 bases). The germline CDR1 and CDR2 sequences are MGHRA and YSYEKL. V was trimmed by 2 bases and J by 0 bases, leaving 20 bases between them. CDR3 length: 20 residues. The DNA for the CDR3 is TGCGCCAGCAGCCAACTCAGTATTAGGGGGTTCCCCTCTGGGGCCAACGTCCTGACTTTC. This encodes CASSQLSIRGFPSGANVLTF.

The rearrangement joins TRBV5-8 to TRBJ2-1; 7 nucleotides match TRBD1. CDR3 length equals 17 residues. Germline loops: CDR1 SGHTS, CDR2 YDEGEE. V lost 2 bases and J lost 7; bases outside the gene matches: 15. DNA of the CDR3: TGTGCCAGCAGCTTCTCCCCGGGGACAGCAATTTTAAATGAGCAGTTCTTC. Translated: CASSFSPGTAILNEQFF.

The chain employs TRBV5-4 and TRBJ2-3, with 8 nucleotides matching TRBD2. The ends lost 4 bases at V and 5 bases at J; junction bases unmatched: 9. Germline V CDR1 and CDR2: SGHNT, YYREEE (reference sequence). CDR3 size: 15 residues. The CDR3 protein is CASSPIAGSKDTQYF. CDR3 bases: TGTGCCAGCAGCCCAATAGCGGGATCGAAAGATACGCAGTATTTT.

This chain links TRBV10-3 with TRBJ1-2; the match to TRBD1 covers 7 bases. Germline assignment: CDR1 ENHRY and CDR2 SYGVKD. With V trimmed by 6 bases and J by 6 bases, 10 bases remained unmatched. CDR3 size: 14 residues. DNA for the CDR3: TGTGCCATCAGGATAGGAGGGGGCGCGAATGGCTACACCTTC. It encodes CAIRIGGGANGYTF.

The sample holds a few counts of this clone. DNA for the CDR3: TGTGCCAGCAGCCCGGAGGGGCAGCACGGTGAAAAACTGTTTTTT. Encoded protein: CASSPEGQHGEKLFF. The V call is TRBV7-2, the J call TRBJ1-4; TRBD1 might be the D (5 bases). With 5 bases removed from V and 7 bases from J, the gap between germline ends came to 17 bases. The CDR3 is made up of 15 amino acids. CDR1 is SGHTA, CDR2 FQGNSA, per germline.

The chain carries TRBV19 and TRBJ1-3; D is perhaps TRBD1 (6 bases). V was shortened by 7 bases and J by 8 bases, with 21 bases between the two germline ends. The CDR3 spans 15 residues. In germline, CDR1 is LNHDA, CDR2 SQIVND (reference sequence). CDR3 in amino acids: CASTPLDSGGHTIYF. CDR3 DNA: TGTGCCAGTACCCCGCTTGATTCGGGGGGGCACACCATATATTTT.

The chain links TRBV9 to TRBJ2-1; weak D call: TRBD2 (6 bases). V was shortened by 0 bases and J by 8 bases, with 9 bases between the two germline ends. Germline assignment: CDR1 SGDLS and CDR2 YYNGEE. This CDR3 comprises 13 residues. The CDR3 region has the DNA TGTGCCAGCAGCGTAGGACTAGACTATGAGCAGTTCTTC. Encoded protein: CASSVGLDYEQFF.